This T cell receptor beta chain was retrieved from a study of blood T cell repertoires in COVID-19. The data were produced by immunoSEQ multiplex PCR, yet TCRdb's version contains in-frame clones alone and is incomplete. The sample has under 250,000 clones, almost 85% seen once. Looked up from germline, CDR1 is KGHSH and CDR2 is LQKENI. The V end lost 4 bases, the J end lost 2 bases, and 15 bases lay between the germline ends. The CDR3 consists of 15 residues. Sequencing was carried out using peripheral blood. V usage is TRBV18 and J usage is TRBJ2-7, with TRBD2 as a possible D gene (5 bases). The TCR sequence derives from a man between 50 and 59 years old with acute or convalescent COVID-19. CDR3 protein: CASSHSDGITYEQYF. The CDR3 DNA reads as TGTGCCAGCTCACACTCGGACGGGATCACCTACGAGCAGTACTTC.